The subject of this entry is one T cell receptor beta chain. Its antigen is unidentified. In the same sample, other DNA sequences code for this CDR3. The data were taken from a study of T cell responses to AZD1222 COVID-19 vaccine. Regarding the study as a whole: The sample set comprised mostly white British donors with more females, and clonal diversity was possibly underestimated. Only a handful of AZD1222 recipients were seropositive at baseline.

TCRdb keeps only in-frame clones here, not all; method: immunoSEQ multiplex PCR. The sample lists hundreds of thousands of clones, around 93% occurring once. Germline V CDR1 and CDR2: LNHDA, SQIVND (reference sequence). The length of the CDR3 is 15 residues. V shed 3 bases and J 0 bases; nucleotides not matched to a gene: 2. The TCR sequence derives from an adult who received the AZD1222 COVID-19 vaccine. V is TRBV19 and J is TRBJ1-5; 7 nucleotides match TRBD1. The starting material was peripheral blood, obtained 28 days after the second AZD1222 dose. The CDR3 DNA is TGTGCCAGTAGTATCAGGGGGTCTAGCAATCAGCCCCAGCATTTT. The encoded protein is CASSIRGSSNQPQHF.